The clone carrying this T cell receptor beta chain was counted only a few times. Its target is not known. Each CDR3 protein gets one entry after TCRdb re-called the 5' RACE reads with MiXCR. The data hold hundreds of thousands of distinct CDR3 sequences, with 8.6% observed a single time. V lost 7 bases and J lost 4, with 13 bases in between. CDR3 length: 13 amino acids. These data originate in a study of identical twins. General study points: Zero-insertion analyses were open to partial confounding by invariant MAIT and iNKT cells.

The same sample was also studied in work on yellow fever vaccine responses in identical twins.

The chain recombines TRBV12-3 or TRBV12-4 with TRBJ2-5; D might be TRBD1 or TRBD2, each matching 5 bases. The receptor comes from a young woman in good health. What was sequenced was PBMCs. CDR3 protein: CASTLYGGETQYF. In nucleotides, the CDR3 is TGTGCCAGCACCTTATATGGGGGAGAGACCCAGTACTTC.